This TCR beta chain was sequenced for a study of cytomegalovirus exposure and HLA in healthy donors. Germline values: CDR1 ENHRY, CDR2 SYGVKD. The CDR3 loop spans 13 amino acids. V was clipped by 4 bases and J by 5 bases, with 11 bases between them. Only in-frame clones appear in the TCRdb table, and some are missing; sequencing was by immunoSEQ multiplex PCR. The sample lists approximately 150,000 clones, roughly 89% occurring once. To note about this clone: Antigen specificity is unknown.

Overall study results and limits: Using the classifier, cytomegalovirus status was reportedly diagnosed with high specificity and sensitivity.

While the first cohort had 650 to 850 subjects, the donors belonged to the separate validation cohort of roughly 130 subjects. This sequence joins TRBV10-3 and TRBJ2-5, with a tentative D call TRBD1 (5 bases). The origin of this receptor is a man between 18 and 35 years old in good health and CMV-seropositive. The sequenced sample was PBMCs. CDR3 sequence (DNA): TGTGCCATCAGTGTTCAGGGTCGGGAGACCCAGTACTTC. Its protein product is CAISVQGRETQYF.